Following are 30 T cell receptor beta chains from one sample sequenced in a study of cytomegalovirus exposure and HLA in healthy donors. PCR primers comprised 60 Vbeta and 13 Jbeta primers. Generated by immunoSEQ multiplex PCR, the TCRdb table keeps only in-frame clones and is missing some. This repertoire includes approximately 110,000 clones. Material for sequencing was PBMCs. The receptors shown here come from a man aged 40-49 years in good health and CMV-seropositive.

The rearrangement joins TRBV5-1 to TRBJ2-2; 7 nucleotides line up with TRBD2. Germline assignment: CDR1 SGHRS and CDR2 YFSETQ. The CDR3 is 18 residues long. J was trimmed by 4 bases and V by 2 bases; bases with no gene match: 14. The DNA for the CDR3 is TGCGCCAGCAGCTTCAGTCCGATGGCGGGAGATAGCACCGGGGAGCTGTTTTTT. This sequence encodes CASSFSPMAGDSTGELFF.

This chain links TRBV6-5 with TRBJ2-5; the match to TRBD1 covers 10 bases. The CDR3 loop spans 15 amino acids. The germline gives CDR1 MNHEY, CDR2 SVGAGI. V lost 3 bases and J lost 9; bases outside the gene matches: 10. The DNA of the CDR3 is TGTGCCAGCAGTTATCAAGGACAGGGGGGGTCGTCCCAGTACTTC. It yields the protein CASSYQGQGGSSQYF.

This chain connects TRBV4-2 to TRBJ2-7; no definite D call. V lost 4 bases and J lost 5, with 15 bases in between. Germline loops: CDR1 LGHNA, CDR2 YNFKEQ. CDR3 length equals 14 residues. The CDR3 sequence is CASSPAPGNHEQYF. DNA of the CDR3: TGTGCCAGCAGCCCCGCTCCTGGCAACCACGAGCAGTACTTC.

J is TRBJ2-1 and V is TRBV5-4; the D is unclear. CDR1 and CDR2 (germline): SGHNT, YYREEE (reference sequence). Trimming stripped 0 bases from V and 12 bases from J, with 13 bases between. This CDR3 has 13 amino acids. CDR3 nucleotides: TGTGCCAGCAGCTTGGCGCTGTCGGTGGTGCAGTTCTTC. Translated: CASSLALSVVQFF.

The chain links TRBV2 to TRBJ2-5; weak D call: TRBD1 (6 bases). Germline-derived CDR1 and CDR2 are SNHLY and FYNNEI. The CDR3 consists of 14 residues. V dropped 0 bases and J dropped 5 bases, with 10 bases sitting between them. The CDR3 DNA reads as TGTGCCAGCAGTGAAGCTTGGGGGCGGGAGACCCAGTACTTC. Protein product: CASSEAWGRETQYF.

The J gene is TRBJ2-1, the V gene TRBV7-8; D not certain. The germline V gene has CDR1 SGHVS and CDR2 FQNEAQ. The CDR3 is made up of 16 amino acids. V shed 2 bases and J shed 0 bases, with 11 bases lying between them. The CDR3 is CASSLFPRDSYNEQFF. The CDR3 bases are TGTGCCAGCAGCTTATTCCCACGAGACTCCTACAATGAGCAGTTCTTC.

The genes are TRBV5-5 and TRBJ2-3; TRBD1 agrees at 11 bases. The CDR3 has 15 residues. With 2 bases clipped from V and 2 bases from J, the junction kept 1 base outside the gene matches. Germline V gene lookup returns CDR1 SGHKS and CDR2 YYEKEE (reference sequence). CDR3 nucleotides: TGTGCCAGCAGCTTTGGACAGGGGGCCACAGATACGCAGTATTTT. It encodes CASSFGQGATDTQYF. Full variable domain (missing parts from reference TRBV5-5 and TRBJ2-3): DAGVTQSPTHLIKTRGQQVTLRCSPISGHKSVSWYQQVLGQGPQFIFQYYEKEERGRGNFPDRFSARQFPNYSSELNVNALLLGDSALYLCASSFGQGATDTQYFGPGTRLTVL.

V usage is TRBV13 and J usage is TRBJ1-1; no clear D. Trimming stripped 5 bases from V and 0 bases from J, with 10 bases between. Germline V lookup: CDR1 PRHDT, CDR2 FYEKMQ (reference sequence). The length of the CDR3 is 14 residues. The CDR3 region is CASSGQYMNTEAFF. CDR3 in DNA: TGTGCCAGCAGCGGGCAGTACATGAACACTGAAGCTTTCTTT.

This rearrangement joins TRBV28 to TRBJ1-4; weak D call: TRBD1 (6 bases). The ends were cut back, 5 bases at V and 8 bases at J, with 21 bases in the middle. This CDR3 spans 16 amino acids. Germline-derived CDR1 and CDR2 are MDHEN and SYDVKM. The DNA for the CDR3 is TGTGCCAGCAGTCCCCCCCGCACAGGGAGGGGGGAAAAACTGTTTTTT. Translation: CASSPPRTGRGEKLFF.

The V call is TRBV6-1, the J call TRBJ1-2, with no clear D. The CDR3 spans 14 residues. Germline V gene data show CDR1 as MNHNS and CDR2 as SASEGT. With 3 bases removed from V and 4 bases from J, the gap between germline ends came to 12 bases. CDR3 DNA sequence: TGTGCCAGCAGTGAGGCCGGGAGGACCTATGGCTACACCTTC. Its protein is CASSEAGRTYGYTF.

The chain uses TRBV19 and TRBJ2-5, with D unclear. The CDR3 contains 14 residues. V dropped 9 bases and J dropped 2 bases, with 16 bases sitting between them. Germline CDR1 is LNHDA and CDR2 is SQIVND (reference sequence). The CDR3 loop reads CASSHNSIQETQYF. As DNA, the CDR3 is TGTGCCAGCTCGCATAACAGCATTCAAGAGACCCAGTACTTC.

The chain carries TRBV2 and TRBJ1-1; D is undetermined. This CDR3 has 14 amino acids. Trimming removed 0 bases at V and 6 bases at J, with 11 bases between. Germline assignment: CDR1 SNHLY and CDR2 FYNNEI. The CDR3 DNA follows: TGTGCCAGCAGTGAAGCGATGGGAGCCGCTGAAGCTTTCTTT. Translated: CASSEAMGAAEAFF.

CDR3 in DNA: TGTGCCAGCGGCTTATGGGGGGCTAACGACTATGGCTACACCTTC. It encodes CASGLWGANDYGYTF. The chain joins TRBV28 to TRBJ1-2; D might be TRBD1 (6 bases). The V end lost 8 bases, the J end lost 3 bases, and 19 bases lay between the germline ends. The germline V gene encodes CDR1 MDHEN and CDR2 SYDVKM. This CDR3 has 15 residues.

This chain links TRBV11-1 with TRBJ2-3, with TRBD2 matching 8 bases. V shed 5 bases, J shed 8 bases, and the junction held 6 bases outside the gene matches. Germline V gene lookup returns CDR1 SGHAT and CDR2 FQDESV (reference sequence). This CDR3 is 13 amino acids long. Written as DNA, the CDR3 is TGTGCCAGCAGCGCGGGGGGCGGGAGTACGCAGTATTTT. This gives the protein CASSAGGGSTQYF.

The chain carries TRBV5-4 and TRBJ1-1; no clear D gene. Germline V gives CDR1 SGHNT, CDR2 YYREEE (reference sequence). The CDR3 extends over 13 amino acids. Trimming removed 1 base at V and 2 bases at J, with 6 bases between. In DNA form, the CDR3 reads TGTGCCAGCAGCTTGCTGACAAACACTGAAGCTTTCTTT. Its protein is CASSLLTNTEAFF.

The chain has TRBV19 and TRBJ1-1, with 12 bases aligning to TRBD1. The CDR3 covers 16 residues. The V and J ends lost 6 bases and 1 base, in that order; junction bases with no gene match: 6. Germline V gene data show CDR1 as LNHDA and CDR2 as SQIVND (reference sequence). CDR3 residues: CASRTGTGGRNTEAFF. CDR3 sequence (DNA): TGTGCCAGTAGAACCGGGACAGGGGGCAGGAACACTGAAGCTTTCTTT.

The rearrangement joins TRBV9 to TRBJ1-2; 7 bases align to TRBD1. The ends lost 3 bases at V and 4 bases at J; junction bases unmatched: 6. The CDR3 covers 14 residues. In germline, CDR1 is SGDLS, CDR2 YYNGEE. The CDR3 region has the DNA TGTGCCAGCAGCGAGGAGGAGGGGGCCTATGGCTACACCTTC. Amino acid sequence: CASSEEEGAYGYTF.

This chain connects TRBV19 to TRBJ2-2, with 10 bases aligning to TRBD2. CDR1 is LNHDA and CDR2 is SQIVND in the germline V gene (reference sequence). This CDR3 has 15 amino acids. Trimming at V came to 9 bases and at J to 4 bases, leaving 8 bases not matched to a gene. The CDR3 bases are TGTGCCAGCCGTTCTAGCGGGAGTTTCACCGGGGAGCTGTTTTTT. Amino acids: CASRSSGSFTGELFF.

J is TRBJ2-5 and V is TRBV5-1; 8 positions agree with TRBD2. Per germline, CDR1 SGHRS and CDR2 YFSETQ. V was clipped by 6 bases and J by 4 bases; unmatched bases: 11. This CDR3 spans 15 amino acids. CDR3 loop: CASKAGGISGETQYF. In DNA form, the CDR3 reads TGCGCCAGCAAGGCGGGAGGAATTTCTGGAGAGACCCAGTACTTC.

CDR3 loop: CASSPGTGGSLWYQPQHF. CDR3 DNA: TGTGCCAGCAGCCCCGGGACAGGGGGTAGTCTTTGGTATCAGCCCCAGCATTTT. The V call is TRBV11-2, the J call TRBJ1-5; TRBD1 agrees at 11 bases. In germline, CDR1 is SGHAT, CDR2 FQNNGV. With 5 bases clipped from V and 5 bases from J, the junction kept 14 bases outside the gene matches. The CDR3 loop spans 18 amino acids.

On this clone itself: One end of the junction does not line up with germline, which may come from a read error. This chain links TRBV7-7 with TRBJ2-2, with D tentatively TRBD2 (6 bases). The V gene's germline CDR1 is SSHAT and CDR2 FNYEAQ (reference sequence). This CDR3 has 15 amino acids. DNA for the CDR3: TGTGCTAGCAGCTCAGGCTCACGACTAGGCGGGGAGCTGTTTTTT. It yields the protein CASSSGSRLGGELFF.

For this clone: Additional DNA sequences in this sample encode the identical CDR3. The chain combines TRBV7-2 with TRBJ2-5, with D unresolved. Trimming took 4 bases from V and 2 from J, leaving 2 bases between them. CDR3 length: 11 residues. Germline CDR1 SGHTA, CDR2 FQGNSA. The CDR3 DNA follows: TGTGCCAGCAGCTCGCAAGAGACCCAGTACTTC. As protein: CASSSQETQYF.

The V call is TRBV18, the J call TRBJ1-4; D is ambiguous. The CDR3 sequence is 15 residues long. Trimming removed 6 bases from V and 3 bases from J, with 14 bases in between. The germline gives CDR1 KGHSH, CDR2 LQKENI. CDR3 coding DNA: TGTGCCAGCTCGCCCAACACTGGAGCTAATGAAAAACTGTTTTTT. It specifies CASSPNTGANEKLFF.

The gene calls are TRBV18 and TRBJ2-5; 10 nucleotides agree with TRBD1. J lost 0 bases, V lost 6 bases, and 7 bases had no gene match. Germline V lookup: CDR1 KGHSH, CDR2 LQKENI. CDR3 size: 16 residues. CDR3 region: CASSRTGGSYQETQYF. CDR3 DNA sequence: TGTGCCAGCTCCCGGACAGGGGGATCGTACCAAGAGACCCAGTACTTC.

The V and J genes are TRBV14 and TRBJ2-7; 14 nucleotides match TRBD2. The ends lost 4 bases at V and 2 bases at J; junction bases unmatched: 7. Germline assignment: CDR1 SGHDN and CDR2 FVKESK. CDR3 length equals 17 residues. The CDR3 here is CASSRGTSGSKPYEQYF. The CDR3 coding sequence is TGTGCCAGCAGCCGCGGGACTAGCGGGAGTAAACCCTACGAGCAGTACTTC.

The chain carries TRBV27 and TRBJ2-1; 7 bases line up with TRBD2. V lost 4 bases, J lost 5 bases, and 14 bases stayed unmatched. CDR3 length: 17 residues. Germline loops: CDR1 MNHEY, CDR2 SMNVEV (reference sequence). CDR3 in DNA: TGTGCCAGCAGTTCCCCTTTTGAGGGAGGGCTCCACAATGAGCAGTTCTTC. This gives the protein CASSSPFEGGLHNEQFF.

The CDR3 nucleotides are TGCGCCAGCAGCTTGGTGGAAGGGGCCACCTACGAGCAGTACTTC. This translates into CASSLVEGATYEQYF. V is TRBV5-1 and J is TRBJ2-7; TRBD1 is a possible D gene (5 bases). Germline V gene lookup returns CDR1 SGHRS and CDR2 YFSETQ. Trimming removed 0 bases from V and 2 bases from J, with 12 bases in between. The CDR3 runs 15 residues.

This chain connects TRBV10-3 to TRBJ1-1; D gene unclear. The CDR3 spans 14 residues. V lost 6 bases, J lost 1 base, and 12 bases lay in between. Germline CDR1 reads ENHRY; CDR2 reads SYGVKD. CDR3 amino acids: CAIRGGVGNTEAFF. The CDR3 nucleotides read TGTGCCATCAGGGGCGGGGTAGGGAACACTGAAGCTTTCTTT.

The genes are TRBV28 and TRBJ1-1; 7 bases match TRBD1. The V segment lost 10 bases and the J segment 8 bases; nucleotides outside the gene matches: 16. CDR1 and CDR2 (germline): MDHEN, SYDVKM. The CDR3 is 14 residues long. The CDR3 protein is CATTPQGVSTEAFF. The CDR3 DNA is TGTGCCACCACACCGCAGGGGGTCTCCACAGAAGCTTTCTTT.

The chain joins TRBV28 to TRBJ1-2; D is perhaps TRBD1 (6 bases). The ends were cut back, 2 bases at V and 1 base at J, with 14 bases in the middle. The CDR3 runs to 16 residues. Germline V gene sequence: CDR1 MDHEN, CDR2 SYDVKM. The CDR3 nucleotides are TGTGCCAGCAGTTTAGAGACAGGACTCCTTAACTATGGCTACACCTTC. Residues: CASSLETGLLNYGYTF.